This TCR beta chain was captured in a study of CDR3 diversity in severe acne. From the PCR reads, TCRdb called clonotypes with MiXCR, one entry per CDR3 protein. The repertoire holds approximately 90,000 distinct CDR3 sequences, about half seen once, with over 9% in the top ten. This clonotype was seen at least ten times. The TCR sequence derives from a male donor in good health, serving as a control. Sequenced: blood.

The CDR3 DNA sequence: TGTGCCACCAGTGAAGCAGTAGCGGAAGAGACCCAGTACTTC. Its translation is CATSEAVAEETQYF. The J gene is TRBJ2-5, the V gene TRBV24-1, with a possible D match to TRBD2 (6 bases). Germline V gene sequence: CDR1 KGHDR, CDR2 SFDVKD. V gave up 4 bases and J gave up 3 bases, with 11 bases separating them. The CDR3 is made up of 14 amino acids.